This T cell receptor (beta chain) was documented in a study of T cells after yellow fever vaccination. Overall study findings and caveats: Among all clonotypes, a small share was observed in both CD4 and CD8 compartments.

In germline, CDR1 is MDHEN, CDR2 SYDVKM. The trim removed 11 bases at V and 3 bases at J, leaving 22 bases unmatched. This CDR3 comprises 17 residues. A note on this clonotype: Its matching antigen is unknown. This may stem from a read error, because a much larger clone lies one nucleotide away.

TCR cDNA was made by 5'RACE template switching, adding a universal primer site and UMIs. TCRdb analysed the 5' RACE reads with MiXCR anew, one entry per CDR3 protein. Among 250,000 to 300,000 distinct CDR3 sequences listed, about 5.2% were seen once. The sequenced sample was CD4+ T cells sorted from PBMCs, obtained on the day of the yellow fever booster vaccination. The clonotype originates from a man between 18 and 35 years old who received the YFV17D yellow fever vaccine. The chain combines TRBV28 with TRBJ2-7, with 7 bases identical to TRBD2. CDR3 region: CACNAGGWAPPFYEQYV. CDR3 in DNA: TGTGCCTGCAACGCCGGGGGGTGGGCACCGCCATTCTACGAGCAGTACGTC.